These 20 T cell receptor beta chains were sequenced from one sample in a study of technical replicates of blood from a handful of donors. TCRdb's copy holds only in-frame clones and misses some; the assay was immunoSEQ multiplex PCR. The data contain tens of thousands of clones, 85% to 95% of them singletons. The sequencing input was T cells isolated from PBMCs. The receptors were gathered from a human donor in good health.

The CDR3 region has the DNA TGTGCCAGCCTTTACCGCGGGGGGAACTACAATGAGCAGTTCTTC. Translation: CASLYRGGNYNEQFF. V gene TRBV5-6 combines with J gene TRBJ2-1; 8 nucleotides align to TRBD2. Trimming removed 7 bases from V and 3 bases from J; junction bases left unmatched: 9. Germline CDR1 reads SGHDT; CDR2 reads YYEEEE. This CDR3 has 15 amino acids.

This chain links TRBV30 with TRBJ2-5; TRBD2 matches at 7 bases. The V gene's germline CDR1 is GTSNPN and CDR2 SVGIG (reference sequence). The CDR3 extends over 12 amino acids. J gave up 2 bases and V 8 bases, and 5 bases lay outside the gene matches. The CDR3 DNA reads TGTGCCGCAAACGGGGGGCAAGAGACCCAGTACTTC. Translating gives CAANGGQETQYF.

The chain recombines TRBV28 with TRBJ2-1, with a possible D match to TRBD2 (7 bases). Germline-derived CDR1 and CDR2 are MDHEN and SYDVKM. CDR3 size: 13 residues. The ends were cut back, 6 bases at V and 10 bases at J, with 16 bases in the middle. The CDR3 sequence is CASSPIGGDEQFF. CDR3 sequence (DNA): TGTGCCAGCAGCCCTATAGGGGGGGACGAGCAGTTCTTC.

This chain joins TRBV7-9 and TRBJ2-1; 8 positions agree with TRBD2. The CDR3 is made up of 15 amino acids. Per the germline V gene, CDR1 is SEHNR and CDR2 is FQNEAQ (reference sequence). V was clipped by 3 bases and J by 3 bases; unmatched bases: 4. The CDR3 reads CASSFRLAIYNEQFF. The DNA for the CDR3 is TGTGCCAGCAGCTTCCGACTAGCGATCTACAATGAGCAGTTCTTC.

This clone was counted between two and nine times. The chain is built from TRBV16 and TRBJ1-1; D is unresolved. The CDR3 length is 14 residues. Germline CDR1 is KGHSY and CDR2 is FQNENV. The V gene lost 4 bases and the J gene lost 0 bases, with 9 bases spanning the gap. The CDR3 DNA reads as TGTGCCAGCAGCCGAGGGATCCTGAACACTGAAGCTTTCTTT. This sequence encodes CASSRGILNTEAFF.

The rearrangement uses TRBV4-2 and TRBJ2-2; D not resolved. The V gene lost 4 bases and the J gene lost 1 base, with 16 bases spanning the gap. The CDR3 is made up of 17 amino acids. Germline V gives CDR1 LGHNA, CDR2 YNFKEQ. The CDR3 loop is CASSREPPGRNTGELFF. The CDR3, as DNA: TGTGCCAGCAGCCGAGAACCCCCGGGTCGGAACACCGGGGAGCTGTTTTTT.

The rearrangement uses TRBV28 and TRBJ1-5; D unresolved. The CDR3 extends over 16 amino acids. The V gene's germline CDR1 is MDHEN and CDR2 SYDVKM. The V gene lost 5 bases and the J gene lost 3 bases, with 17 bases spanning the gap. As DNA, the CDR3 is TGTGCCAGCAGTATTGGATGGACGGGAGACAATCAGCCCCAGCATTTT. This translates into CASSIGWTGDNQPQHF. Supplemented by reference TRBV28 and TRBJ1-5, the full variable domain reads DVKVTQSSRYLVKRTGEKVFLECVQDMDHENMFWYRQDPGLGLRLIYFSYDVKMKEKGDIPEGYSVSREKKERFSLILESASTNQTSMYLCASSIGWTGDNQPQHFGDGTRLSIL.

The chain has TRBV14 and TRBJ2-7; D gene unclear. V was clipped by 0 bases and J by 3 bases, with 6 bases between them. The CDR3 has 13 amino acids. The V gene's germline CDR1 is SGHDN and CDR2 FVKESK. CDR3 residues: CASSQDIVYEQYF. In DNA, the CDR3 is TGTGCCAGCAGCCAAGATATCGTCTACGAGCAGTACTTC.

The rearrangement uses TRBV5-1 and TRBJ1-1, with 10 bases identical to TRBD1. V shed 4 bases, J shed 3 bases, and the junction held 9 bases outside the gene matches. The germline CDR1 and CDR2 sequences are SGHRS and YFSETQ. This CDR3 has 16 residues. The CDR3, as DNA: TGCGCCAGCAGCCGATCTGTGGACAGGGGGGACACTGAAGCTTTCTTT. It yields the protein CASSRSVDRGDTEAFF.

The chain is built from TRBV7-9 and TRBJ1-1; D gene unclear. V gave up 3 bases and J gave up 1 base, with 6 bases separating them. There are 13 residues in the CDR3. The germline V gene has CDR1 SEHNR and CDR2 FQNEAQ (reference sequence). This chain's CDR3 is CASSFSGNTEAFF. The CDR3 DNA reads as TGTGCCAGCAGCTTTTCAGGGAACACTGAAGCTTTCTTT.

The CDR3, as DNA: TGTGCCAGCTCACCATTGGGGGGGCACACTGAAGCTTTCTTT. It translates to CASSPLGGHTEAFF. The gene calls are TRBV18 and TRBJ1-1; possibly TRBD1 for D (6 bases). The CDR3 totals 14 residues. Germline loops: CDR1 KGHSH, CDR2 LQKENI. Between the trimmed V and J ends, which lost 2 bases and 3 bases, there was a span of 10 bases.

The table lists this clone with a few counts. The J gene is TRBJ2-7, the V gene TRBV2, with TRBD2 as a possible D gene (6 bases). Trimming left V 5 bases short and J 3 bases short, with 14 bases between. The CDR3 spans 14 residues. CDR1 and CDR2 (germline): SNHLY, FYNNEI. The CDR3 here is CASSYGSPSYEQYF. CDR3 nucleotides: TGTGCCAGCAGTTACGGGAGTCCGAGCTACGAGCAGTACTTC.

This sequence joins TRBV6-1 and TRBJ1-5, with D hard to call. The V end was cut by 6 bases, the J end by 3 bases, with 9 bases between. The CDR3 loop spans 13 amino acids. CDR1 MNHNS and CDR2 SASEGT come from the germline V gene. This CDR3 is CASRAPYNQPQHF. The CDR3 bases are TGTGCCAGCAGAGCGCCTTACAATCAGCCCCAGCATTTT.

The chain is built from TRBV4-2 and TRBJ2-1; 14 nucleotides agree with TRBD2. The trim removed 4 bases at V and 7 bases at J, leaving 9 bases unmatched. CDR3 length: 17 residues. The germline CDR1 and CDR2 sequences are LGHNA and YNFKEQ. CDR3 in amino acids: CASSPTSGRALDNEQFF. The CDR3 nucleotides read TGTGCCAGCAGCCCGACTAGCGGGAGGGCCCTCGATAATGAGCAGTTCTTC.

The chain uses TRBV5-1 and TRBJ2-1; weak D call: TRBD1 (6 bases). Trimming removed 0 bases from V and 4 bases from J, with 11 bases in between. This CDR3 spans 15 amino acids. Germline CDR1 is SGHRS and CDR2 is YFSETQ. CDR3 region: CASSLALDSYNEQFF. The CDR3 nucleotides read TGCGCCAGCAGCTTGGCCCTGGACAGTTACAATGAGCAGTTCTTC.

The chain employs TRBV19 and TRBJ2-7, with D hard to call. The germline CDR1 and CDR2 sequences are LNHDA and SQIVND (reference sequence). V was clipped by 0 bases and J by 0 bases, with 12 bases between them. This CDR3 is 16 amino acids long. The CDR3 sequence: CASSIDHERRSYEQYF. In nucleotides, the CDR3 is TGTGCCAGTAGTATAGATCATGAGCGCCGCTCCTACGAGCAGTACTTC. Full variable domain (remainder filled in from reference TRBV19 and TRBJ2-7): DGGITQSPKYLFRKEGQNVTLSCEQNLNHDAMYWYRQDPGQGLRLIYYSQIVNDFQKGDIAEGYSVSREKKESFPLTVTSAQKNPTAFYLCASSIDHERRSYEQYFGPGTRLTVT.

J is TRBJ2-7 and V is TRBV4-1; TRBD1 is a possible D gene (5 bases). Trimming took off 0 bases at V and 6 bases at J, with 15 bases between the two ends. The CDR3 is made up of 15 amino acids. CDR1 and CDR2 (germline): MGHRA, YSYEKL. The CDR3 loop is CASSQDAGPSTEQYF. The DNA for the CDR3 is TGCGCCAGCAGCCAAGATGCAGGGCCATCCACCGAGCAGTACTTC.

The chain uses TRBV28 and TRBJ2-1; the match to TRBD2 covers 13 bases. From germline, CDR1 is MDHEN and CDR2 SYDVKM. The CDR3 runs to 19 residues. The junction had 16 bases not matched to a gene; V was cut back by 3 bases and J by 8 bases. The CDR3 DNA sequence: TGTGCCAGCAGTTTCCCGACTAGCGGGGGGCCAAACCTCTGGGATGAGCAGTTCTTC. Translated: CASSFPTSGGPNLWDEQFF.

The chain combines TRBV4-2 with TRBJ1-1; tentative D call: TRBD1 (6 bases). V was cut by 3 bases and J by 4 bases, with 15 bases left in between. This CDR3 region has 15 residues. CDR1 LGHNA and CDR2 YNFKEQ come from the germline V gene. CDR3 nucleotides: TGTGCCAGCAGCCAGATAGACAGAGGGGGCACTGAAGCTTTCTTT. Protein sequence: CASSQIDRGGTEAFF.

The rearrangement joins TRBV27 to TRBJ2-1, with TRBD2 identical over 10 bases. The CDR3 is 15 amino acids. CDR1 MNHEY and CDR2 SMNVEV come from the germline V gene (reference sequence). J gave up 6 bases and V 2 bases, and 4 bases lay outside the gene matches. CDR3 amino acids: CASSLSGREGNEQFF. As DNA, the CDR3 is TGTGCCAGCAGTTTAAGCGGGAGGGAGGGCAATGAGCAGTTCTTC.